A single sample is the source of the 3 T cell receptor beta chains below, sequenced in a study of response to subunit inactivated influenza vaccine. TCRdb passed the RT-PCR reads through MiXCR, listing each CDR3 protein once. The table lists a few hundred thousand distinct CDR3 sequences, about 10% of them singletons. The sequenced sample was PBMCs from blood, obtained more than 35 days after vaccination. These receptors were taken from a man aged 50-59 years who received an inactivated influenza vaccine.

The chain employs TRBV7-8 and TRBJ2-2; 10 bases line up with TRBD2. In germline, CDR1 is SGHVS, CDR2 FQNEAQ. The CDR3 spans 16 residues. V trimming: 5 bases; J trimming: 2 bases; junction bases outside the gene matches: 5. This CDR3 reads CASSRLAGVNTGELFF. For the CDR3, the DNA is TGTGCCAGCAGCCGTCTAGCGGGAGTTAACACCGGGGAGCTGTTTTTT.

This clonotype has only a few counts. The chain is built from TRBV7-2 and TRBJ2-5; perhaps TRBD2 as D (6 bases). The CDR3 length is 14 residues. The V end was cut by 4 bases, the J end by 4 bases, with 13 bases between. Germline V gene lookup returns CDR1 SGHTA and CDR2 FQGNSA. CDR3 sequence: CASSSRRGSETQYF. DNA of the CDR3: TGTGCCAGCAGCTCGAGGCGGGGTTCAGAGACCCAGTACTTC.

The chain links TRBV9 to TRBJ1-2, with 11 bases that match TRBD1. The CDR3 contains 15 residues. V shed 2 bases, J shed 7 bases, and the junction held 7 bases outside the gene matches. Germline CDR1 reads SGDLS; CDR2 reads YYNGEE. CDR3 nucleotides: TGTGCCAGCAGCGTCGGAGGACAGGGGGCTGGTGGCTACACCTTC. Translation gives CASSVGGQGAGGYTF.